This passage covers 4 T cell receptor beta chains from one sample sequenced in a study of blood T cells in healthy people across ages. A second about 7 to 11 cycle PCR used barcoded and J-beta primers. TCRdb re-called the 5' RACE reads through MiXCR, storing one row per CDR3 protein. The sample holds around 1,100,000 distinct CDR3 sequences, more than 30% seen once. The sequenced material came from blood. Every receptor here comes from a man younger than 35 in good health.

The chain carries TRBV18 and TRBJ2-3; D unclear. V was shortened by 3 bases and J by 0 bases, with 19 bases between the two germline ends. CDR1 KGHSH and CDR2 LQKENI come from the germline V gene. The CDR3 is 18 amino acids. The CDR3 DNA reads as TGTGCCAGCTCACCTGTCTTGGTAGACCAAGATAGCACAGATACGCAGTATTTT. It codes for CASSPVLVDQDSTDTQYF.

For this clonotype: With a much larger clone just one base away, this may be a read error. V usage is TRBV4-2 and J usage is TRBJ2-3, with D possibly matching TRBD2 (5 bases). Between the trimmed V and J ends, which lost 1 base and 5 bases, there was a span of 13 bases. There are 15 residues in the CDR3. CDR1 is LGHNA and CDR2 is YNFKEQ in the germline V gene. CDR3 in DNA: TGTGCCAGCAGCCAAGCTGAGGGTCCAGGAGATACGCAGTATTTT. This translates into CASSQAEGPGDTQYF.

The rearrangement joins TRBV5-6 to TRBJ2-1; the match to TRBD1 covers 9 bases. The V gene end was trimmed by 7 bases and the J gene end by 7 bases; junction bases not matched to a gene: 12. CDR1 and CDR2 from the germline V gene are SGHDT and YYEEEE. The CDR3 is 15 amino acids. The chain's CDR3 is CASGPGDRVTNEQFF. In DNA form, the CDR3 reads TGTGCCAGCGGCCCTGGGGACAGGGTAACAAATGAGCAGTTCTTC.

The J gene is TRBJ2-3, the V gene TRBV20-1, with a tentative D call TRBD2 (5 bases). This CDR3 contains 13 residues. V lost 3 bases and J 4 bases, leaving 11 bases between the germline ends. Germline V CDR1 and CDR2: DFQATT, SNEGSKA (reference sequence). The CDR3 reads CSASSVGADTQYF. The CDR3 DNA sequence: TGCAGTGCTAGTAGCGTTGGTGCAGATACGCAGTATTTT.